Sequencing of this T cell receptor beta chain was carried out in a study of coeliac disease. Overall study: Disease groups: newly diagnosed active, refractory type I, gluten-free-diet controlled. Study results and limitations: Few TRB amino acid sequences were shared between samples; most were unique. Active celiac intraepithelial and lamina propria samples had lower TRB and TRG clonality than control samples.

Sequencing used one aliquot of 500,000 to 550,000 cells per fraction. Sequencing was performed with immunoSEQ multiplex PCR; in TCRdb, only in-frame clones are kept and a portion is missing. Here the sample spans around 4,100 clones, less than 75% being singletons. This clone was detected only a few times. Its antigen is not known. The TCR originated in a young woman with active celiac disease. The specimen was intraepithelial lymphocytes from the gut.

DNA of the CDR3: TGTGCCAGTAGTACTCAACAGGGATGGGTGGCTTTCTTT. Encoded protein: CASSTQQGWVAFF. J is TRBJ1-1 and V is TRBV19, with D tentatively TRBD1 (6 bases). The CDR3 consists of 13 residues. V lost 4 bases and J lost 11, with 17 bases in between. The germline V gene has CDR1 LNHDA and CDR2 SQIVND (reference sequence).